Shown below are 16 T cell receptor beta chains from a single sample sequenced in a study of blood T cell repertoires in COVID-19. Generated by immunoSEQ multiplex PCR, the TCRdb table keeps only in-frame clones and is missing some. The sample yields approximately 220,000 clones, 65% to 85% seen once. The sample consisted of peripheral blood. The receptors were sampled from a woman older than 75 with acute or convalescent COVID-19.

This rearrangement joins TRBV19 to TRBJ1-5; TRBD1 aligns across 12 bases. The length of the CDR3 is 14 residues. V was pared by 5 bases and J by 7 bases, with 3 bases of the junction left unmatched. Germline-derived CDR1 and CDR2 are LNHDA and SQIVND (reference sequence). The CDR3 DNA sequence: TGTGCCAGTAGTGGGACAGGGGGCTTACAGCCCCAGCATTTT. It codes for CASSGTGGLQPQHF.

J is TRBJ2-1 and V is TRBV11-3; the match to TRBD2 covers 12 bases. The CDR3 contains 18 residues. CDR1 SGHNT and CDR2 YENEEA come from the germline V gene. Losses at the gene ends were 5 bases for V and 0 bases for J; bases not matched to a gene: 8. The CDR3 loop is CASSTGTSGSSSYNEQFF. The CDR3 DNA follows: TGTGCCAGCAGCACCGGGACTAGCGGGTCGAGCTCCTACAATGAGCAGTTCTTC. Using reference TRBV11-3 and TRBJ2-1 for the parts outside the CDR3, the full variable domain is EAGVVQSPRYKIIEKKQPVAFWCNPISGHNTLYWYLQNLGQGPELLIRYENEEAVDDSQLPKDRFSAERLKGVDSTLKIQPAELGDSAVYLCASSTGTSGSSSYNEQFFGPGTRLTVL.

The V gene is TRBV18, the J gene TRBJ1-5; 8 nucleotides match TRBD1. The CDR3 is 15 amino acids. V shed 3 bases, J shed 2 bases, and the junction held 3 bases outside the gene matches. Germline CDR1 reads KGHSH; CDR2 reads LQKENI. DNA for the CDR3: TGTGCCAGCTCACCTTCGGGACAGGGCAATCAGCCCCAGCATTTT. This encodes CASSPSGQGNQPQHF.

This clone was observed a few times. CDR3 in DNA: TGTGCCAGCGGACCGCCGGGCAGCTTCCTTCGTCCGAGGGACACTGAAGCTTTCTTT. Translating it yields CASGPPGSFLRPRDTEAFF. The chain couples TRBV9 to TRBJ1-1; D remains unclear. Between the trimmed V and J ends, which lost 7 bases and 3 bases, there was a span of 31 bases. Germline CDR1 is SGDLS and CDR2 is YYNGEE. The length of the CDR3 is 19 residues.

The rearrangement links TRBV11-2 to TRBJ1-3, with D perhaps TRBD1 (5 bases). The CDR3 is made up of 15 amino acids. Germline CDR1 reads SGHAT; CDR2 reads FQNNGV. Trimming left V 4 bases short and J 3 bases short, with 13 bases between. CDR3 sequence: CASSSRVQGGNTIYF. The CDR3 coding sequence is TGTGCCAGCAGCTCAAGGGTCCAGGGTGGAAACACCATATATTTT. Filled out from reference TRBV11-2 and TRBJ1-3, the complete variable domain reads EAGVAQSPRYKIIEKRQSVAFWCNPISGHATLYWYQQILGQGPKLLIQFQNNGVVDDSQLPKDRFSAERLKGVDSTLKIQPAKLEDSAVYLCASSSRVQGGNTIYFGEGSWLTVV.

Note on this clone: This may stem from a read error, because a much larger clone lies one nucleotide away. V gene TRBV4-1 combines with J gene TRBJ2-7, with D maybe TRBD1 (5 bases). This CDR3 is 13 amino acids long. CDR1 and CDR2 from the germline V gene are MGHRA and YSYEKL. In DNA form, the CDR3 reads TGCGCCAACAGCCCCCCAGGGTCCTACGAGCAGTACTTC. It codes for CANSPPGSYEQYF.

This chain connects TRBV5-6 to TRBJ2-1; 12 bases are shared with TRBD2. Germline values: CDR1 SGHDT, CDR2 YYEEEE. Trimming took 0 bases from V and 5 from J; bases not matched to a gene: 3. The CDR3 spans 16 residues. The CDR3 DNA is TGTGCCAGCAGCTTGGTGGCTAGCGGGAGGGACAATGAGCAGTTCTTC. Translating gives CASSLVASGRDNEQFF.

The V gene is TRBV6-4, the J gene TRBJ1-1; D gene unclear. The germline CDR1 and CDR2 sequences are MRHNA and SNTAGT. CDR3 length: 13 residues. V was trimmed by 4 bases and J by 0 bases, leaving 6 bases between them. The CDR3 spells CASSASVNTEAFF. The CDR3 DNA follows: TGTGCCAGCAGTGCGTCAGTGAACACTGAAGCTTTCTTT.

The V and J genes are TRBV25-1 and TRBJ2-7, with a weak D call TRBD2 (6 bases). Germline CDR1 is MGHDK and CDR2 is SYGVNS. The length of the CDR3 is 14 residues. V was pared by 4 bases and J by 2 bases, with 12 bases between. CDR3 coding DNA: TGTGCCAGCAGTGGTTGGGGAGGTGCCTACGAGCAGTACTTC. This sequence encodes CASSGWGGAYEQYF.

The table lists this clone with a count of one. DNA for the CDR3: TGTGCCACCAGCAGAGTTTCAGGGTCTGTTCTCCAAGAGACCCAGTACTTC. Protein: CATSRVSGSVLQETQYF. The rearrangement links TRBV15 to TRBJ2-5; weak D call: TRBD1 (5 bases). The CDR3 spans 17 residues. Germline V gives CDR1 LNHNV, CDR2 YYDKDF (reference sequence). V shed 1 base and J shed 1 base, with 16 bases lying between them.

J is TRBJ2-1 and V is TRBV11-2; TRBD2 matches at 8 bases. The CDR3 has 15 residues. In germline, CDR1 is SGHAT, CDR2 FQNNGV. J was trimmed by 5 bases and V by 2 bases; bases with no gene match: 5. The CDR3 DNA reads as TGTGCCAGCAGCTTACTTCGGGGGGGGCACAATGAGCAGTTCTTC. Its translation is CASSLLRGGHNEQFF. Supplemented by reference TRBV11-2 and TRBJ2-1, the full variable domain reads EAGVAQSPRYKIIEKRQSVAFWCNPISGHATLYWYQQILGQGPKLLIQFQNNGVVDDSQLPKDRFSAERLKGVDSTLKIQPAKLEDSAVYLCASSLLRGGHNEQFFGPGTRLTVL.

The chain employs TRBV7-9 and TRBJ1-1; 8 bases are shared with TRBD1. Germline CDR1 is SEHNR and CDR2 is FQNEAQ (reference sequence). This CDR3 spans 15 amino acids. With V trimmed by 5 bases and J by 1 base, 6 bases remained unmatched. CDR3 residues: CASSTTGGENTEAFF. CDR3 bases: TGTGCCAGCAGCACCACAGGGGGAGAGAACACTGAAGCTTTCTTT. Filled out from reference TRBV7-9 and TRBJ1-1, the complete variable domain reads DTGVSQNPRHKITKRGQNVTFRCDPISEHNRLYWYRQTLGQGPEFLTYFQNEAQLEKSRLLSDRFSAERPKGSFSTLEIQRTEQGDSAMYLCASSTTGGENTEAFFGQGTRLTVV.

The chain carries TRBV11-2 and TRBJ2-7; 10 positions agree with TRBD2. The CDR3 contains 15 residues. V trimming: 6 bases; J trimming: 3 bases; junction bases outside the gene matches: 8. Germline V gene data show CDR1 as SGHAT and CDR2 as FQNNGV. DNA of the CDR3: TGTGCCAGCAGTCGTCTAGCGGGAGAACGCTACGAGCAGTACTTC. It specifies CASSRLAGERYEQYF.

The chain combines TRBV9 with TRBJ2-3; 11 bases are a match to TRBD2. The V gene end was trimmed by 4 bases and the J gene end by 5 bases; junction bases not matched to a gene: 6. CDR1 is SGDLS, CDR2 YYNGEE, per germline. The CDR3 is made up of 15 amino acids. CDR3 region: CASSPTSGAVDTQYF. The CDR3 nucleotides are TGTGCCAGCAGCCCGACTAGCGGGGCCGTAGATACGCAGTATTTT.

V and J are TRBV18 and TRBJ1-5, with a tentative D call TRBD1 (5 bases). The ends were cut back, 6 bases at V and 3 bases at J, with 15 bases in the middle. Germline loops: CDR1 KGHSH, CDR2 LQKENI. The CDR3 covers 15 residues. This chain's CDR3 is CASSTGGGVNQPQHF. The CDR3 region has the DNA TGTGCCAGCTCGACGGGGGGAGGTGTCAATCAGCCCCAGCATTTT.

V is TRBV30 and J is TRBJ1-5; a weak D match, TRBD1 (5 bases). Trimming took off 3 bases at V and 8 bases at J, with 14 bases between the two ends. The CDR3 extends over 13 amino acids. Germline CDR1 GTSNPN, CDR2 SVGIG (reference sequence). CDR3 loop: CAWRDKGNEPQHF. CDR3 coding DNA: TGTGCCTGGAGAGATAAGGGGAACGAGCCCCAGCATTTT.